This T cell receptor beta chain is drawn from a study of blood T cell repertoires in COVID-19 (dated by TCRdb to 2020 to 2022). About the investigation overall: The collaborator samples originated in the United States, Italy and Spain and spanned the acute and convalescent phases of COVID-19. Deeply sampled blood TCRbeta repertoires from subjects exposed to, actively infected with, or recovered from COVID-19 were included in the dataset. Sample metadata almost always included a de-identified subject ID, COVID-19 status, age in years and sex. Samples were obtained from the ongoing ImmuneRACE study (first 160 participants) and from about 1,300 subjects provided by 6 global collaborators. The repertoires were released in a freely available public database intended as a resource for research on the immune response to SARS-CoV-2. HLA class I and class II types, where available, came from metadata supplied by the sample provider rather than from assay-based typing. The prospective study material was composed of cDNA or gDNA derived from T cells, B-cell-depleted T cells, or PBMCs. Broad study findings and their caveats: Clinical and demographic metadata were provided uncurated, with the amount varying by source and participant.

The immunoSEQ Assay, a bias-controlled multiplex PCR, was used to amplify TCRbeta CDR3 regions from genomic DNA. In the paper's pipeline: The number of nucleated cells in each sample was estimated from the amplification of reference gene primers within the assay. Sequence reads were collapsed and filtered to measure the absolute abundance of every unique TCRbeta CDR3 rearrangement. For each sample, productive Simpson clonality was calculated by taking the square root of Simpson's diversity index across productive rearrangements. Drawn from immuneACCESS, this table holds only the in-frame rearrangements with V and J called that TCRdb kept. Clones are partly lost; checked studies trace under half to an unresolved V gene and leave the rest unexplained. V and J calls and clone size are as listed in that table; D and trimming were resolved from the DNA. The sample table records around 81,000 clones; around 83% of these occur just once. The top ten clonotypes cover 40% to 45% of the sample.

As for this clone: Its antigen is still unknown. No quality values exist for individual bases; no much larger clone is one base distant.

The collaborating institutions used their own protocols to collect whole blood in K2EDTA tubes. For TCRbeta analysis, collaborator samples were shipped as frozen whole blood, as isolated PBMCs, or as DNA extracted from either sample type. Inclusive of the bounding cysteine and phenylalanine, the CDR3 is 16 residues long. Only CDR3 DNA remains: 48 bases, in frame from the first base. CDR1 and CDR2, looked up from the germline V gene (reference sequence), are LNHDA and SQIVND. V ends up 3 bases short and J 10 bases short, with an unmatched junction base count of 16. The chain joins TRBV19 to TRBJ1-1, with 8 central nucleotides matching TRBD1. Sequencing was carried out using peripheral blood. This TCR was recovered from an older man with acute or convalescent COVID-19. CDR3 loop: CASSIPPWTGRGGAFF. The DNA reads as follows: TGTGCCAGTAGTATCCCCCCTTGGACAGGGCGGGGGGGAGCTTTCTTT.